The next 26 T cell receptor beta chains were all read from a single sample in a study of cytomegalovirus exposure and HLA in healthy donors. Both 60 Vbeta primers and 13 Jbeta primers went into the PCR. The protocol was immunoSEQ multiplex PCR, while the TCRdb copy is restricted to in-frame clones and leaves out a portion. The data show 120,000 to 150,000 clones, with around 75% seen just once and approximately 1.8% held by the top ten. Material: PBMCs. These receptors were collected from a woman aged 18-30 years in good health and CMV-seronegative.

The chain links TRBV6-6 to TRBJ2-7; 7 bases line up with TRBD1. With V trimmed by 6 bases and J by 3 bases, 5 bases remained unmatched. The CDR3 is 13 amino acids. From germline, CDR1 is MNHNY and CDR2 SVGAGI (reference sequence). The chain's CDR3 is CASRQGTLYEQYV. In nucleotides, the CDR3 is TGTGCCAGCAGACAGGGGACCCTCTACGAGCAGTACGTC.

The rearrangement joins TRBV10-3 to TRBJ2-1; 11 nucleotides match TRBD1. The CDR3 loop spans 16 amino acids. Germline values: CDR1 ENHRY, CDR2 SYGVKD. Trimming cost V 0 bases and J 3 bases; bases outside gene matches: 1. CDR3 sequence reads: CAISESGTGGYNEQFF. CDR3 sequence (DNA): TGTGCCATCAGTGAGTCCGGGACAGGGGGCTACAATGAGCAGTTCTTC.

This sequence joins TRBV19 and TRBJ2-5, with 14 bases identical to TRBD2. The CDR3 totals 16 residues. Per the germline V gene, CDR1 is LNHDA and CDR2 is SQIVND (reference sequence). V lost 10 bases, J lost 5 bases, and 12 bases stayed unmatched. The CDR3 nucleotides are TGTGCCACCCCGACTAGCGGGGGGGCCGGAGGGGAGACCCAGTACTTC. This encodes CATPTSGGAGGETQYF. Full variable domain (missing parts from reference TRBV19 and TRBJ2-5): DGGITQSPKYLFRKEGQNVTLSCEQNLNHDAMYWYRQDPGQGLRLIYYSQIVNDFQKGDIAEGYSVSREKKESFPLTVTSAQKNPTAFYLCATPTSGGAGGETQYFGPGTRLLVL.

Here the CDR3 DNA reads TGCGCCAGCTCCGGGGGGCGCGAAAACATTCAGTACTTC. It yields the protein CASSGGRENIQYF. This rearrangement joins TRBV10-1 to TRBJ2-4; tentative D call: TRBD2 (7 bases). CDR1 and CDR2 (germline): WNHNN, SYGVQD (reference sequence). The CDR3 is 13 amino acids. V was cut by 8 bases and J by 5 bases, with 13 bases left in between.

The chain links TRBV11-2 to TRBJ2-7, with TRBD1 identical over 10 bases. Trimming took 3 bases from V and 3 from J; bases not matched to a gene: 11. The CDR3 contains 17 residues. CDR1 SGHAT and CDR2 FQNNGV come from the germline V gene. The CDR3 nucleotides are TGTGCCAGCAGCTTGCGCTATAGCCGGGACAGGGGCTACGAGCAGTACTTC. Its protein is CASSLRYSRDRGYEQYF.

V gene TRBV10-3 combines with J gene TRBJ2-1; no clear D gene. V was cut by 6 bases and J by 8 bases, with 8 bases left in between. The germline V gene has CDR1 ENHRY and CDR2 SYGVKD. The CDR3 sequence is 11 residues long. CDR3 residues: CAIRSEDEQFF. CDR3 DNA sequence: TGTGCCATCAGGAGTGAGGATGAGCAGTTCTTC.

This rearrangement joins TRBV9 to TRBJ2-7, with TRBD2 matching 7 bases. Unmatched junction bases numbered 11, after V lost 6 bases and J lost 5 bases. Germline values: CDR1 SGDLS, CDR2 YYNGEE. This CDR3 region has 14 residues. The CDR3 reads CASKPGRGGHEQYF. CDR3 DNA: TGTGCCAGCAAGCCGGGGAGGGGAGGCCACGAGCAGTACTTC. The full variable domain, with the rest looked up from reference TRBV9 and TRBJ2-7, is DSGVTQTPKHLITATGQRVTLRCSPRSGDLSVYWYQQSLDQGLQFLIQYYNGEERAKGNILERFSAQQFPDLHSELNLSSLELGDSALYFCASKPGRGGHEQYFGPGTRLTVT.

The chain couples TRBV29-1 to TRBJ2-5; the D gene is possibly TRBD2 (5 bases). Germline CDR1 and CDR2: SQVTM and ANQGSEA. The CDR3 length is 12 residues. The V gene lost 1 base and the J gene lost 10 bases, with 13 bases spanning the gap. The CDR3 DNA reads TGCAGCGTTGAAGGGACTCCACGGGACCAGTACTTC. Its translation is CSVEGTPRDQYF.

The chain is built from TRBV7-6 and TRBJ1-2; D is perhaps TRBD1 (6 bases). Germline V gene data show CDR1 as SGHVS and CDR2 as FNYEAQ. V lost 1 base and J 5 bases, leaving 8 bases between the germline ends. The CDR3 consists of 13 residues. The CDR3 bases are TGTGCCAGCAGCTTAGGGACAGATTATGGCTACACCTTC. Protein: CASSLGTDYGYTF.

The chain recombines TRBV30 with TRBJ1-2; 9 nucleotides line up with TRBD1. CDR1 is GTSNPN and CDR2 is SVGIG in the germline V gene (reference sequence). This CDR3 has 15 amino acids. Losses at the gene ends were 0 bases for V and 4 bases for J; bases not matched to a gene: 6. The CDR3 here is CAWSVLTGGFYGYTF. The CDR3 nucleotides are TGTGCCTGGAGTGTACTGACAGGGGGTTTCTATGGCTACACCTTC.

The chain joins TRBV5-1 to TRBJ2-1; TRBD2 matches at 12 bases. The V segment lost 0 bases and the J segment 3 bases; nucleotides outside the gene matches: 4. Germline loops: CDR1 SGHRS, CDR2 YFSETQ. The CDR3 is 17 amino acids. The CDR3 spells CASSLAGLAGLYNEQFF. In DNA, the CDR3 is TGCGCCAGCAGCTTGGCCGGACTAGCGGGACTCTACAATGAGCAGTTCTTC.

The CDR3 reads CATRRLAVNYEQYF. The CDR3 DNA reads as TGTGCCACCAGGAGACTAGCGGTCAACTACGAGCAGTACTTC. This chain connects TRBV27 to TRBJ2-5; 9 bases are a match to TRBD2. The assigned J gene may be wrong: the sequence end matches TRBJ2-7 better. The CDR3 extends over 14 amino acids. Germline CDR1 and CDR2: MNHEY and SMNVEV (reference sequence).

The chain joins TRBV28 to TRBJ1-5, with D possibly being TRBD1 (5 bases). Trimming stripped 3 bases from V and 4 bases from J, with 10 bases between. The CDR3 sequence is 14 residues long. CDR1 is MDHEN, CDR2 SYDVKM, per germline. The CDR3 spells CASSFAGPNQPQHF. The DNA for the CDR3 is TGTGCCAGCAGTTTTGCAGGGCCAAATCAGCCCCAGCATTTT.

This clone was picked up a small number of times. V usage is TRBV11-2 and J usage is TRBJ2-7, with TRBD2 as a possible D gene (6 bases). Trimming pared 5 bases from V and 0 bases from J, leaving 11 bases between. The germline V gene has CDR1 SGHAT and CDR2 FQNNGV. The CDR3 extends over 14 amino acids. CDR3 coding DNA: TGTGCCAGCAGCCCCGGACTATCCTCCTACGAGCAGTACGTC. It specifies CASSPGLSSYEQYV.

The V call is TRBV13, the J call TRBJ2-2, with TRBD1 matching over 8 bases. The CDR3 spans 16 residues. Germline assignment: CDR1 PRHDT and CDR2 FYEKMQ (reference sequence). V lost 3 bases to trimming and J lost 4 bases; unmatched junction nucleotides: 7. CDR3: CASSFIGTGGTGELFF. The CDR3 DNA reads as TGTGCCAGCAGCTTTATTGGAACAGGGGGCACCGGGGAGCTGTTTTTT.

V and J are TRBV9 and TRBJ2-1; TRBD2 agrees at 8 bases. This CDR3 has 16 residues. Germline CDR1 and CDR2: SGDLS and YYNGEE. Trimming at V came to 0 bases and at J to 4 bases, leaving 6 bases not matched to a gene. CDR3 DNA: TGTGCCAGCAGCGTAGGGGGGGGACTAGTATACAATGAGCAGTTCTTC. Its translation: CASSVGGGLVYNEQFF. Full variable domain (outside the CDR3, taken from reference TRBV9 and TRBJ2-1): DSGVTQTPKHLITATGQRVTLRCSPRSGDLSVYWYQQSLDQGLQFLIQYYNGEERAKGNILERFSAQQFPDLHSELNLSSLELGDSALYFCASSVGGGLVYNEQFFGPGTRLTVL.

The J gene is TRBJ2-7, the V gene TRBV5-1, with TRBD1 identical over 11 bases. The V gene's germline CDR1 is SGHRS and CDR2 YFSETQ. V gave up 4 bases and J gave up 6 bases; unmatched junction bases: 3. The CDR3 spans 13 residues. CDR3 sequence (DNA): TGCGCCAGCAGCCCGGGGACAGGGGGCGAGCAGTACGTC. It is translated as CASSPGTGGEQYV.

Comments on this clone: The same CDR3 is also encoded by other DNA sequences in this sample. This chain connects TRBV6-6 to TRBJ1-5; tentatively, D is TRBD1 (6 bases). Germline values: CDR1 MNHNY, CDR2 SVGAGI (reference sequence). The CDR3 sequence is 15 residues long. V gave up 2 bases and J gave up 1 base, with 9 bases separating them. The CDR3 sequence is CASSYLRGSNQPQHF. CDR3 sequence (DNA): TGTGCCAGCAGTTACCTCAGGGGCAGCAATCAGCCCCAGCATTTT.

The V and J genes are TRBV29-1 and TRBJ1-1; D is unclear. The CDR3 sequence is 13 residues long. V gave up 2 bases and J gave up 2 bases, with 9 bases separating them. The germline V gene encodes CDR1 SQVTM and CDR2 ANQGSEA. CDR3: CSVELPVNTEAFF. The CDR3 region has the DNA TGCAGCGTTGAATTACCGGTTAACACTGAAGCTTTCTTT.

The chain uses TRBV11-3 and TRBJ2-5, with a weak D call TRBD1 (5 bases). Trimming removed 5 bases at V and 5 bases at J, with 15 bases between. CDR3 size: 14 residues. Germline CDR1 is SGHNT and CDR2 is YENEEA. The CDR3 DNA is TGTGCCAGCAGCCTTCCCTCAGGGTACGAGACCCAGTACTTC. This codes for CASSLPSGYETQYF.

The rearrangement uses TRBV9 and TRBJ2-3, with D hard to call. Looked up from germline, CDR1 is SGDLS and CDR2 is YYNGEE. Trimming cost V 0 bases and J 0 bases, with 11 bases left between them. CDR3 length: 16 residues. The CDR3 is CASSVGVLVSTDTQYF. DNA of the CDR3: TGTGCCAGCAGCGTAGGAGTATTGGTCAGCACAGATACGCAGTATTTT.

The chain is built from TRBV5-1 and TRBJ2-4, with a possible D match to TRBD2 (5 bases). This CDR3 has 18 amino acids. Germline values: CDR1 SGHRS, CDR2 YFSETQ. Trimming removed 2 bases from V and 0 bases from J, with 18 bases in between. The DNA for the CDR3 is TGCGCCAGCAGCTTACGGACTTTAACGGCCCTAGCCAAAAACATTCAGTACTTC. Translation: CASSLRTLTALAKNIQYF.

The rearrangement links TRBV7-3 to TRBJ2-2; 10 bases align to TRBD2. With V trimmed by 5 bases and J by 7 bases, 7 bases remained unmatched. This CDR3 has 15 residues. Germline V gives CDR1 SGHTA, CDR2 FQGTGA. As DNA, the CDR3 is TGTGCCAGCAGCCCTGGGCTAGCGGGGGTCGGGGAGCTGTTTTTT. It encodes CASSPGLAGVGELFF.

This clone was recorded only once. The rearrangement links TRBV4-1 to TRBJ1-2, with 12 bases that match TRBD1. This CDR3 has 15 residues. The V gene end was trimmed by 6 bases and the J gene end by 7 bases; junction bases not matched to a gene: 9. Germline V gene data show CDR1 as MGHRA and CDR2 as YSYEKL. CDR3 coding DNA: TGCGCCAGCAGTACGGGACAGGGGGCCTATGGTGGCTACACCTTC. Its protein product is CASSTGQGAYGGYTF.

This clone was seen a few times. V is TRBV5-1 and J is TRBJ2-3; 7 bases fit TRBD2. V shed 0 bases and J 0 bases; nucleotides not matched to a gene: 1. Germline V gene sequence: CDR1 SGHRS, CDR2 YFSETQ. The CDR3 is made up of 15 amino acids. CDR3 amino acids: CASSLGSGSTDTQYF. DNA for the CDR3: TGCGCCAGCAGCTTGGGTAGCGGGAGCACAGATACGCAGTATTTT.

This clone was picked up a small number of times. The chain joins TRBV28 to TRBJ1-5; D ambiguous. There are 12 residues in the CDR3. V lost 6 bases and J 6 bases, leaving 9 bases between the germline ends. Germline loops: CDR1 MDHEN, CDR2 SYDVKM. This chain's CDR3 is CASSSGSQPQHF. The CDR3 coding sequence is TGTGCCAGCAGCTCAGGTTCTCAGCCCCAGCATTTT. The whole variable domain, filled in from reference TRBV28 and TRBJ1-5, reads DVKVTQSSRYLVKRTGEKVFLECVQDMDHENMFWYRQDPGLGLRLIYFSYDVKMKEKGDIPEGYSVSREKKERFSLILESASTNQTSMYLCASSSGSQPQHFGDGTRLSIL.